This TCR beta chain was captured in a study of blood T cell repertoires in COVID-19. The overall study: Researchers got acute and convalescent COVID-19 samples from the United States, Italy and Spain.

Participants' reported clinical history set cohort assignment. Two consecutive negative NP/OP PCR tests, clearance, or resolved symptoms defined Cohort 3 recovery. Authors' data handling: Estimation of nucleated cell counts relied on the amplification of reference gene primers. Assay: immunoSEQ multiplex PCR; the TCRdb copy retains only in-frame clones and omits some. V and J calls and clone size are copied from that table; D and trimming were computed from the DNA. There are around 310,000 clones in the sample; about 89% occur only once, and roughly a tenth lies in the top ten. Germline V gives CDR1 LNHDA, CDR2 SQIVND (reference sequence). With 7 bases removed from V and 0 bases from J, the gap between germline ends came to 7 bases. The CDR3 extends over 13 amino acids.

Input material: PBMCs or T cells enriched from blood (not recorded which). The sequence was obtained from a woman in her thirties or forties who had recovered from COVID-19. The V and J genes are TRBV19 and TRBJ1-3; D is uncertain. In DNA form, the CDR3 reads TGTGCCAGTAACGGGGACTCTGGAAACACCATATATTTT. The encoded protein is CASNGDSGNTIYF.